Reported below is one T cell receptor beta chain. The data originate from a study of T-cell reconstitution after alpha-beta-depleted transplantation in children. A library of TCRbeta sequences, prepared with unique molecular identifiers, was generated. From the PCR reads, TCRdb called clonotypes with MiXCR, one entry per CDR3 protein. The sample lists roughly 590,000 distinct CDR3 sequences; 16% were seen once. Trimming took 5 bases from V and 6 from J; bases not matched to a gene: 6. CDR1 is DFQATT and CDR2 is SNEGSKA in the germline V gene (reference sequence). The CDR3 totals 12 residues. The TCR was taken from a human donor who donated a stem cell graft to a child with acute myeloid leukemia. The sample consisted of PBMCs from the stem cell graft donor, taken from the stem cell graft. This chain uses TRBV20-1 with TRBJ2-7; 8 bases fit TRBD1. CDR3 in DNA: TGCAGTGCTCAGGGGGCTGGGCGCGAGCAGTACTTC. Its protein is CSAQGAGREQYF.